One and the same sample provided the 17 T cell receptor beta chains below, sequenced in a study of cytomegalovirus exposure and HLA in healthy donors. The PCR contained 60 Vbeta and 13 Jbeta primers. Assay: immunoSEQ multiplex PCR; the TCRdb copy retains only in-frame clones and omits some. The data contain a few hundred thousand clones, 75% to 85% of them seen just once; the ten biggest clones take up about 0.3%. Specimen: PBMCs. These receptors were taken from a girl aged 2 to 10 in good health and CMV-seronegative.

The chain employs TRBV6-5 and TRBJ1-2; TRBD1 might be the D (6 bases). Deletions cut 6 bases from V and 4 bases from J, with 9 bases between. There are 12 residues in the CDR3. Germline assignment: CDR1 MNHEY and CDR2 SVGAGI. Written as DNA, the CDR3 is TGTGCCAGCAGAACAGGGAGCTATGGCTACACCTTC. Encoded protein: CASRTGSYGYTF.

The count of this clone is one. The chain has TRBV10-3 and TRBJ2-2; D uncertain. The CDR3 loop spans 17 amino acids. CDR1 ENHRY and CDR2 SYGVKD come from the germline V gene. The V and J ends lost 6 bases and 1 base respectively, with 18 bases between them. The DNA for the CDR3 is TGTGCCATCAGGGTGAACCCACTCCAAGAGAACACCGGGGAGCTGTTTTTT. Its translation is CAIRVNPLQENTGELFF.

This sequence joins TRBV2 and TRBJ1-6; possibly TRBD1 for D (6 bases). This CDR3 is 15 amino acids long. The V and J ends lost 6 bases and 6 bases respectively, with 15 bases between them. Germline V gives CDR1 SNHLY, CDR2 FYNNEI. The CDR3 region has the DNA TGTGCCAGCAGAGCAACGACAGGATCTAATTCACCCCTCCACTTT. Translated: CASRATTGSNSPLHF. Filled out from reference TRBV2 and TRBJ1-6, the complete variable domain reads EPEVTQTPSHQVTQMGQEVILRCVPISNHLYFYWYRQILGQKVEFLVSFYNNEISEKSEIFDDQFSVERPDGSNFTLKIRSTKLEDSAMYFCASRATTGSNSPLHFGNGTRLTVT.

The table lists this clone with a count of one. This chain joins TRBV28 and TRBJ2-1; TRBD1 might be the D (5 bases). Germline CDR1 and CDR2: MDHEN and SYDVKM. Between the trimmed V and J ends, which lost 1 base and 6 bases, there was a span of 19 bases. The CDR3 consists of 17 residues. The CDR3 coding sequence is TGTGCCAGCAGTTTATTGGAAACAGGCGTTTGGAGCAATGAGCAGTTCTTC. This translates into CASSLLETGVWSNEQFF.

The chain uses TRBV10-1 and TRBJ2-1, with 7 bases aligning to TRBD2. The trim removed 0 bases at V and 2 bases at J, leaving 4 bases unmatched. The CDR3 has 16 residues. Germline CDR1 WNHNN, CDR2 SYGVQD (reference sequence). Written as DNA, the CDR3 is TGCGCCAGCAGTGAGTCAACTAGCGAGACCTACAATGAGCAGTTCTTC. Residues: CASSESTSETYNEQFF.

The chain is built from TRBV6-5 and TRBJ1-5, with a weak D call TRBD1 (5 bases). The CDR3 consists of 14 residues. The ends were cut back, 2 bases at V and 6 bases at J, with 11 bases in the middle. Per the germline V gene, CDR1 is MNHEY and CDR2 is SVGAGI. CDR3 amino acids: CASSYGGVGQPQHF. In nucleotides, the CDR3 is TGTGCCAGCAGTTACGGGGGGGTGGGTCAGCCCCAGCATTTT.

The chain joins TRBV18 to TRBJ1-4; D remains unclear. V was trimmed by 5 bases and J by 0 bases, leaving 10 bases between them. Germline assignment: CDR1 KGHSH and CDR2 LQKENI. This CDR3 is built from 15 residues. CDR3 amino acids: CASSSAGATNEKLFF. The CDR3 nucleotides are TGTGCCAGCTCATCCGCTGGAGCAACTAATGAAAAACTGTTTTTT. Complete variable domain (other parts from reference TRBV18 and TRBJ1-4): NAGVMQNPRHLVRRRGQEARLRCSPMKGHSHVYWYRQLPEEGLKFMVYLQKENIIDESGMPKERFSAEFPKEGPSILRIQQVVRGDSAAYFCASSSAGATNEKLFFGSGTQLSVL.

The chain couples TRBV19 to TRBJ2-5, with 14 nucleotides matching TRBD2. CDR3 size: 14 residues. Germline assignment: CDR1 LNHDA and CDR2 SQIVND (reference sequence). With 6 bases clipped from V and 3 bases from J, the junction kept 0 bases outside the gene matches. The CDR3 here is CASRGLAGEETQYF. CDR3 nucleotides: TGTGCCAGTAGGGGACTAGCGGGAGAAGAGACCCAGTACTTC.

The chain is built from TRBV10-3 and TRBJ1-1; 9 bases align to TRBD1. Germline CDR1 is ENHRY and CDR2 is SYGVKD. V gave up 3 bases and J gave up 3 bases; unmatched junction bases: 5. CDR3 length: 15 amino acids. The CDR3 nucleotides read TGTGCCATCAGTGACTCGACAGGGGGGGACACTGAAGCTTTCTTT. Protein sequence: CAISDSTGGDTEAFF.

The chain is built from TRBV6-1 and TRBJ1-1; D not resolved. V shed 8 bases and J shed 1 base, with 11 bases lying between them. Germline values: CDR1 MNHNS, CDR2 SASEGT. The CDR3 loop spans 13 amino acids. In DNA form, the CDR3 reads TGTGCCAGCCCCCGGGTTCCGAACACTGAAGCTTTCTTT. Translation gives CASPRVPNTEAFF.

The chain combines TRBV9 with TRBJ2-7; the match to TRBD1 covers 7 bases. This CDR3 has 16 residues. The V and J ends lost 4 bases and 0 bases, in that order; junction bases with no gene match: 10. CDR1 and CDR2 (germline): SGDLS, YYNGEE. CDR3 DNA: TGTGCCAGCAGCCCCCGAATGACAGGGAGCTCCTACGAGCAGTACTTC. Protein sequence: CASSPRMTGSSYEQYF.

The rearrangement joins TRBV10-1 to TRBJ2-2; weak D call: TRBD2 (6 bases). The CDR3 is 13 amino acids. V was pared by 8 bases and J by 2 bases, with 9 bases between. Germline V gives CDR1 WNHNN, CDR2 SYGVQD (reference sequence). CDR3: CASRGVNTGELFF. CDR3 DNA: TGCGCCAGCCGCGGGGTAAACACCGGGGAGCTGTTTTTT.

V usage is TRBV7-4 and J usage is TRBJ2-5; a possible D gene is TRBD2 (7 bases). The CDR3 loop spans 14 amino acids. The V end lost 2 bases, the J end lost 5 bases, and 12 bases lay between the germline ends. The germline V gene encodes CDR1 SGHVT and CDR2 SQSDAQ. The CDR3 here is CASSLRGGRETQYF. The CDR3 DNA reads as TGTGCCAGCAGCTTAAGGGGGGGGCGTGAGACCCAGTACTTC.

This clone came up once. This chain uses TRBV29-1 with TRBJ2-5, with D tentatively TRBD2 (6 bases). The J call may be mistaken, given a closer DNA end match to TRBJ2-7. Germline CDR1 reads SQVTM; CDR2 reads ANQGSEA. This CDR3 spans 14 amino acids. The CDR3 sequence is CSVALWRDTYEQYF. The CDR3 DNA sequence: TGCAGCGTGGCCTTGTGGCGGGATACCTACGAGCAGTACTTC.

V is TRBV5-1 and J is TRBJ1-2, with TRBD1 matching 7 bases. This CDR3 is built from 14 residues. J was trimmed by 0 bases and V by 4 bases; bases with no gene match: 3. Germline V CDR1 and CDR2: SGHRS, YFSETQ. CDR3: CASSTTGPNYGYTF. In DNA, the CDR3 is TGCGCCAGCAGCACGACAGGGCCTAACTATGGCTACACCTTC.

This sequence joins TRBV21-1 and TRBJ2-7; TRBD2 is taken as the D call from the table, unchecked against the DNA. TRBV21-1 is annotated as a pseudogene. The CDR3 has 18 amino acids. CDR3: CASSKRGLAGAPAYEQYF. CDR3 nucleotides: TGTGCCAGCAGCAAAAGGGGACTAGCGGGAGCCCCCGCATACGAGCAGTACTTC.

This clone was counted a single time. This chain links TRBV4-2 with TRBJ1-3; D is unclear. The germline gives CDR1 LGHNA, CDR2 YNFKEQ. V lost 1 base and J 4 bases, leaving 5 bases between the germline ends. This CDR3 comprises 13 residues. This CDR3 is CASSQVRGNTIYF. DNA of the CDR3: TGTGCCAGCAGCCAAGTTCGGGGAAACACCATATATTTT.